This section outlines one T cell receptor beta chain sequence together with its context. Its antigen is undetermined. The data were obtained in a study of early T cells in non-severe SARS-CoV-2 infection. Overall study: RNA in bulk from unsorted whole blood was sequenced, and chains were unpaired. The study, taken as a whole, reports: Matching with VDJdb favored anti-spike CD8 responses (missing private and CD4 specificities).

Researchers attached unique molecular identifiers to individual cDNA molecules. TCRdb fed the 5' RACE reads into MiXCR, producing one record per CDR3 protein. The sample includes 57,000 or so distinct CDR3 sequences, around an eighth of them seen just once. The specimen was whole blood. This sequence was found in an adult who was a healthcare worker with PCR-confirmed SARS-CoV-2 infection or an uninfected control (not recorded which).

CDR3 region: CASSRGTGREEKLFF. The DNA of the CDR3 is TGTGCCAGCAGCCGCGGGACAGGGCGTGAGGAAAAACTGTTTTTT. The chain joins TRBV7-6 to TRBJ1-4, with 9 bases aligning to TRBD1. After removal of 5 bases from V and 8 bases from J, the junction contained 9 bases not matched to a gene. The CDR3 length is 15 residues. CDR1 is SGHVS, CDR2 FNYEAQ, per germline.